This T cell receptor (beta chain) appears in the sequencing data of a study of T cell changes during pregnancy in multiple sclerosis. Clones were sequenced by immunoSEQ multiplex PCR, and TCRdb holds only the in-frame ones, with some missing. This sample has tens of thousands of clones, with about 96% found just once. The V gene lost 1 base and the J gene lost 8 bases, with 9 bases spanning the gap. Germline V lookup: CDR1 SGHTA, CDR2 FQGNSA. The CDR3 contains 13 residues. The V and J genes are TRBV7-2 and TRBJ2-1; D might be TRBD2 (5 bases). The TCR was taken from a female donor with multiple sclerosis, enrolled in a pregnancy study. This specimen was peripheral blood, taken in the second trimester of pregnancy. CDR3: CASSLGFGDEQFF. CDR3 coding DNA: TGTGCCAGCAGCTTAGGTTTCGGGGATGAGCAGTTCTTC.